This T cell receptor beta chain comes out of a study of blood T cells in healthy people across ages. Together with a sample-barcoded 5' primer, a J-beta primer mix was included in a second PCR lasting about 7 to 12 cycles. Each cDNA molecule was tagged by a template-switch adaptor with 12 random nucleotides. TCRdb independently ran MiXCR on the 5' RACE reads; one entry per CDR3 protein. The sample has a few hundred thousand distinct CDR3 sequences; roughly half are singletons. Study results and limitations: Samples with more naive T cells showed higher observed beta diversity.

This clonotype showed up many times. The target antigen is unknown. V shed 2 bases and J shed 4 bases, with 11 bases lying between them. CDR1 and CDR2 from the germline V gene are MDHEN and SYDVKM. This CDR3 is built from 14 residues. The rearrangement joins TRBV28 to TRBJ2-5, with no clear D. Source material: blood. The origin of this receptor is a man aged 55 to 69 in good health. In DNA form, the CDR3 reads TGTGCCAGCAGTTTAATTCAAGTAGGAGAGACCCAGTACTTC. This sequence encodes CASSLIQVGETQYF.